Following are 17 T cell receptor beta chains from one sample sequenced in a study of T cells after yellow fever vaccination. TCRdb reprocessed the 5' RACE reads with MiXCR, giving one entry per CDR3 protein. This sample has hundreds of thousands of distinct CDR3 sequences, with 3.6% found just once. The input for sequencing was PBMCs, taken on the day of the yellow fever booster vaccination. The receptors here all came from a man aged 18 to 35 who received the YFV17D yellow fever vaccine.

The chain joins TRBV5-4 to TRBJ2-3; D gene unclear. CDR1 and CDR2 from the germline V gene are SGHNT and YYREEE (reference sequence). Trimming stripped 0 bases from V and 6 bases from J, with 14 bases between. The CDR3 extends over 15 amino acids. CDR3 amino acids: CASSLGSILGDTQYF. In nucleotides, the CDR3 is TGTGCCAGCAGCTTGGGCTCTATACTGGGGGATACGCAGTATTTT.

The chain carries TRBV7-2 and TRBJ2-5; a weak D match, TRBD1 (6 bases). Between the trimmed V and J ends, which lost 1 base and 4 bases, there was a span of 13 bases. Germline CDR1 and CDR2: SGHTA and FQGNSA. The CDR3 is 15 residues long. CDR3 coding DNA: TGTGCCAGCAGCTTAGTAGGCGGCAGGGGAGAGACCCAGTACTTC. This translates into CASSLVGGRGETQYF.

This clonotype came up many times. This chain connects TRBV5-1 to TRBJ2-3, with 10 positions matching TRBD1. The CDR3 covers 16 residues. Germline CDR1 is SGHRS and CDR2 is YFSETQ. V lost 7 bases, J lost 4 bases, and 12 bases stayed unmatched. The CDR3 DNA is TGCGCCAGCGCCCTAGGTAGGGACAGGGGATCAGATACGCAGTATTTT. It specifies CASALGRDRGSDTQYF.

This clonotype occurred many times. This chain connects TRBV5-1 to TRBJ2-7; D is perhaps TRBD1 (5 bases). This CDR3 contains 14 residues. With 4 bases removed from V and 0 bases from J, the gap between germline ends came to 11 bases. CDR1 and CDR2 (germline): SGHRS, YFSETQ. CDR3 DNA: TGCGCCAGCAGCAAGGACGACAGCTCCTACGAGCAGTACGTC. Translating it yields CASSKDDSSYEQYV.

This clonotype showed up many times. The chain couples TRBV5-4 to TRBJ2-7, with a tentative D call TRBD1 (6 bases). V was trimmed by 1 base and J by 3 bases, leaving 8 bases between them. There are 13 residues in the CDR3. CDR1 is SGHNT, CDR2 YYREEE, per germline (reference sequence). The CDR3: CASSLWGRYEQYV. CDR3 sequence (DNA): TGTGCCAGCAGCTTGTGGGGGCGCTACGAGCAGTACGTC.

This clonotype showed up many times. The genes are TRBV12-3 or TRBV12-4 and TRBJ2-7; possibly TRBD1 for D (5 bases). This CDR3 contains 13 residues. V was clipped by 5 bases and J by 6 bases, with 14 bases between them. DNA of the CDR3: TGTGCCAGCAGTGGGGCCGGTCTCGGCGAGCAGTACTTC. Encoded protein: CASSGAGLGEQYF.

This clonotype has at least ten counts. The J gene is TRBJ2-4, the V gene TRBV7-2, with D possibly TRBD2 on 5 matching bases. The CDR3 contains 14 residues. In germline, CDR1 is SGHTA, CDR2 FQGNSA. The V gene lost 5 bases and the J gene lost 9 bases, with 17 bases spanning the gap. Here the CDR3 DNA reads TGTGCCAGCAGCCCTATGCCCGGGGAGACCATTCAGTACTTC. It is translated as CASSPMPGETIQYF.

In this sample, this clonotype turned up many times. The chain employs TRBV6-6 and TRBJ2-1, with D possibly being TRBD1 (6 bases). Between the trimmed V and J ends, which lost 7 bases and 0 bases, there was a span of 25 bases. CDR3 length: 19 residues. Germline V gene sequence: CDR1 MNHNY, CDR2 SVGAGI (reference sequence). The CDR3 nucleotides are TGTGCCAGCAACTCAATTCGGCCGAACAGGGCAAGCTCCTACAATGAGCAGTTCTTC. It codes for CASNSIRPNRASSYNEQFF.

The chain recombines TRBV18 with TRBJ1-1; no firm D call. Germline V gene lookup returns CDR1 KGHSH and CDR2 LQKENI. CDR3 length: 14 residues. Trimming left V 0 bases short and J 1 base short, with 6 bases between. CDR3 region: CASSPPTANTEAFF. The CDR3 DNA reads as TGTGCCAGCTCACCACCGACTGCGAACACTGAAGCTTTCTTT.

The gene calls are TRBV6-5 and TRBJ2-5, with D tentatively TRBD2 (6 bases). The ends were cut back, 7 bases at V and 2 bases at J, with 11 bases in the middle. Per the germline V gene, CDR1 is MNHEY and CDR2 is SVGAGI. The CDR3 loop spans 13 amino acids. CDR3 in DNA: TGTGCCAGCATGGCAGGGAGGCAAGAGACCCAGTACTTC. Protein product: CASMAGRQETQYF.

This clonotype was recorded a few times. The rearrangement uses TRBV5-4 and TRBJ2-7; D uncertain. Trimming removed 2 bases at V and 2 bases at J, with 8 bases between. The CDR3 spans 13 residues. CDR1 is SGHNT, CDR2 YYREEE, per germline (reference sequence). CDR3 amino acids: CASSLGYPYEQYF. The CDR3 nucleotides are TGTGCCAGCAGCTTAGGATACCCCTACGAGCAGTACTTC. The full variable domain, with the rest looked up from reference TRBV5-4 and TRBJ2-7, is ETGVTQSPTHLIKTRGQQVTLRCSSQSGHNTVSWYQQALGQGPQFIFQYYREEENGRGNFPPRFSGLQFPNYSSELNVNALELDDSALYLCASSLGYPYEQYFGPGTRLTVT.

This chain links TRBV19 with TRBJ1-2; a possible D gene is TRBD1 (5 bases). The length of the CDR3 is 14 residues. V dropped 6 bases and J dropped 6 bases, with 17 bases sitting between them. Germline lookup yields CDR1 LNHDA and CDR2 SQIVND (reference sequence). CDR3 sequence reads: CASSEGTEFDGYTF. DNA for the CDR3: TGTGCCAGTAGCGAAGGGACGGAGTTCGATGGCTACACCTTC.

The chain recombines TRBV7-8 with TRBJ1-1, with D maybe TRBD1 (5 bases). Germline lookup yields CDR1 SGHVS and CDR2 FQNEAQ. V lost 3 bases and J lost 1, with 15 bases in between. This CDR3 has 16 residues. The CDR3 bases are TGTGCCAGCAGCTTCGAGAAAGGGGCGCCGAACACTGAAGCTTTCTTT. Its translation: CASSFEKGAPNTEAFF.

This clonotype was picked up many times. This chain links TRBV5-6 with TRBJ2-7, with TRBD2 matching 14 bases. Germline V gene lookup returns CDR1 SGHDT and CDR2 YYEEEE. J lost 0 bases, V lost 5 bases, and 13 bases had no gene match. The CDR3 is 19 residues long. The CDR3 here is CASSLPRTSGGLYSYEQYV. CDR3 coding DNA: TGTGCCAGCAGTCTGCCACGGACTAGCGGGGGGTTATACTCCTACGAGCAGTACGTC.

This clonotype has only a few counts. The rearrangement links TRBV5-4 to TRBJ1-2; D may be TRBD1 (6 bases). The CDR3 covers 13 residues. V was trimmed by 5 bases and J by 5 bases, leaving 13 bases between them. Germline V gene sequence: CDR1 SGHNT, CDR2 YYREEE (reference sequence). CDR3 coding DNA: TGTGCCAGCAGTTCTGATACAGGGTATGGCTACACCTTC. Translating gives CASSSDTGYGYTF.

This clonotype occurred a few times. The DNA of the CDR3 is TGTGCCAGCAGTATCGGCGACTCCTACGAGCAGTACTTC. Protein: CASSIGDSYEQYF. This sequence joins TRBV12-3 or TRBV12-4 and TRBJ2-7; no reliable D call. The CDR3 runs to 13 residues. Trimming removed 5 bases at V and 0 bases at J, with 8 bases between.

This clonotype appeared a few times. This chain links TRBV5-1 with TRBJ1-2; 10 nucleotides match TRBD1. This CDR3 contains 16 residues. Germline lookup yields CDR1 SGHRS and CDR2 YFSETQ. V trimming: 4 bases; J trimming: 2 bases; junction bases outside the gene matches: 8. CDR3 protein: CASSHSGTGVNYGYTF. For the CDR3, the DNA is TGCGCCAGCAGCCATTCCGGGACAGGGGTGAACTATGGCTACACCTTC. Full variable domain (rest looked up from reference TRBV5-1 and TRBJ1-2): KAGVTQTPRYLIKTRGQQVTLSCSPISGHRSVSWYQQTPGQGLQFLFEYFSETQRNKGNFPGRFSGRQFSNSRSEMNVSTLELGDSALYLCASSHSGTGVNYGYTFGSGTRLTVV.